The 14 T cell receptor beta chains below come from one sample, sequenced in a study of shared clonotypes between healthy human individuals. Generated by immunoSEQ multiplex PCR, the TCRdb table keeps only in-frame clones and is missing some. The data contain a few million clones, over 85% of them singletons. The specimen was naive CD4+ T cells from PBMCs. As to subset: CD45RA+ positively selected. The receptors originated from a man in his late teens or twenties in good health. Some clones in this sample may be carry-over from other donors' samples.

The chain uses TRBV5-1 and TRBJ1-3; possible D gene TRBD1, 6 bases. This CDR3 has 17 amino acids. The germline V and J ends were trimmed by 1 base and 4 bases, with 18 bases remaining between them. CDR1 is SGHRS, CDR2 YFSETQ, per germline. The CDR3 loop is CASSLMPPGAGGNTIYF. The CDR3 DNA sequence: TGCGCCAGCAGCTTGATGCCTCCAGGGGCAGGCGGAAACACCATATATTTT. Full variable domain (rest looked up from reference TRBV5-1 and TRBJ1-3): KAGVTQTPRYLIKTRGQQVTLSCSPISGHRSVSWYQQTPGQGLQFLFEYFSETQRNKGNFPGRFSGRQFSNSRSEMNVSTLELGDSALYLCASSLMPPGAGGNTIYFGEGSWLTVV.

V and J are TRBV19 and TRBJ2-1; 7 nucleotides line up with TRBD1. The V and J ends lost 0 bases and 8 bases, in that order; junction bases with no gene match: 7. The CDR3 has 15 residues. Germline loops: CDR1 LNHDA, CDR2 SQIVND (reference sequence). CDR3 DNA sequence: TGTGCCAGTAGTATAGACCAGGGGGTGTTAGATGAGCAGTTCTTC. Translation: CASSIDQGVLDEQFF.

The chain couples TRBV7-2 to TRBJ2-1; 7 nucleotides align to TRBD2. The CDR3 loop spans 15 amino acids. Germline V gene sequence: CDR1 SGHTA, CDR2 FQGNSA. V lost 0 bases to trimming and J lost 8 bases; unmatched junction nucleotides: 7. CDR3 in amino acids: CASSLASGTGYEQFF. The CDR3 coding sequence is TGTGCCAGCAGCTTAGCCAGCGGGACCGGTTATGAGCAGTTCTTC.

This chain links TRBV6-6 with TRBJ2-3; D perhaps matches TRBD2 (5 bases). This CDR3 region has 16 residues. V lost 1 base and J lost 2, with 13 bases in between. CDR1 is MNHNY and CDR2 is SVGAGI in the germline V gene (reference sequence). For the CDR3, the DNA is TGTGCCAGCAGTTACTGGGCGGGTCGAGACACAGATACGCAGTATTTT. Its protein is CASSYWAGRDTDTQYF.

The V call is TRBV9, the J call TRBJ2-7; D possibly uses TRBD1 or TRBD2 (7 bases each). Trimming cost V 3 bases and J 1 base, with 14 bases left between them. The V gene's germline CDR1 is SGDLS and CDR2 YYNGEE. CDR3 length equals 15 residues. CDR3 in DNA: TGTGCCAGCAGCGCCGGGGGGACAGTATCCTACGAGCAGTACTTC. It translates to CASSAGGTVSYEQYF.

This rearrangement joins TRBV6-6 to TRBJ1-2; the D is unclear. In germline, CDR1 is MNHNY, CDR2 SVGAGI (reference sequence). V was cut by 5 bases and J by 3 bases, with 7 bases left in between. CDR3 size: 12 residues. As DNA, the CDR3 is TGTGCCAGCAGTCAACGACACTATGGCTACACCTTC. Translating it yields CASSQRHYGYTF.

This sequence joins TRBV28 and TRBJ2-2, with D possibly being TRBD2 (5 bases). The CDR3 covers 13 residues. The V end was cut by 4 bases, the J end by 6 bases, with 9 bases between. The V gene's germline CDR1 is MDHEN and CDR2 SYDVKM. Here the CDR3 reads CASSSDLPGELFF. As DNA, the CDR3 is TGTGCCAGCAGTTCGGACTTGCCCGGGGAGCTGTTTTTT. The whole variable domain, remainder taken from reference TRBV28 and TRBJ2-2, is DVKVTQSSRYLVKRTGEKVFLECVQDMDHENMFWYRQDPGLGLRLIYFSYDVKMKEKGDIPEGYSVSREKKERFSLILESASTNQTSMYLCASSSDLPGELFFGEGSRLTVL.

This chain connects TRBV9 to TRBJ1-2, with TRBD1 matching 7 bases. V trimming: 6 bases; J trimming: 2 bases; junction bases outside the gene matches: 1. In germline, CDR1 is SGDLS, CDR2 YYNGEE. The CDR3 is 12 amino acids. The CDR3 sequence is CASTGQNYGYTF. CDR3 bases: TGTGCCAGCACGGGACAGAACTATGGCTACACCTTC. The complete variable domain, with remaining parts taken from reference TRBV9 and TRBJ1-2, reads DSGVTQTPKHLITATGQRVTLRCSPRSGDLSVYWYQQSLDQGLQFLIQYYNGEERAKGNILERFSAQQFPDLHSELNLSSLELGDSALYFCASTGQNYGYTFGSGTRLTVV.

The CDR3 coding sequence is TGTGCCAGCAGCCCCCGGCCGGGGGGAATAGATACGCAGTATTTT. This sequence encodes CASSPRPGGIDTQYF. This chain links TRBV9 with TRBJ2-3, with TRBD2 matching over 7 bases. V lost 4 bases and J lost 5; bases outside the gene matches: 10. Per the germline V gene, CDR1 is SGDLS and CDR2 is YYNGEE. CDR3 length: 15 amino acids.

Points on this clone: At the DNA level, this CDR3 is encoded by other sequences in the same sample as well. The gene calls are TRBV4-1 and TRBJ1-5; 9 nucleotides match TRBD1. CDR3 length: 17 amino acids. The V segment lost 4 bases and the J segment 0 bases; nucleotides outside the gene matches: 7. Per the germline V gene, CDR1 is MGHRA and CDR2 is YSYEKL. As DNA, the CDR3 is TGCGCCAGCAGCCTAAGGACAGGGGCAGATAGCAATCAGCCCCAGCATTTT. The encoded protein is CASSLRTGADSNQPQHF.

J is TRBJ2-7 and V is TRBV7-2; TRBD1 is a possible D gene (6 bases). This CDR3 has 15 residues. Germline loops: CDR1 SGHTA, CDR2 FQGNSA. V lost 5 bases to trimming and J lost 0 bases, with 14 bases between them. Written as DNA, the CDR3 is TGTGCCAGCAGCCCTGGACAGTCGAGCTCCTACGAGCAGTACTTC. It encodes CASSPGQSSSYEQYF.

The chain is built from TRBV29-1 and TRBJ2-5, with D possibly matching TRBD2 (6 bases). The J call may be wrong; the DNA end is better matched by TRBJ2-7. This CDR3 is built from 16 residues. Germline values: CDR1 SQVTM, CDR2 ANQGSEA. CDR3 loop: CSVVFGRLGRIYEQYF. CDR3 in DNA: TGCAGCGTCGTCTTCGGGCGGCTAGGGAGGATCTACGAGCAGTACTTC.

This chain links TRBV9 with TRBJ1-2; perhaps TRBD1 as D (5 bases). This CDR3 comprises 14 residues. The ends were cut back, 0 bases at V and 5 bases at J, with 11 bases in the middle. In germline, CDR1 is SGDLS, CDR2 YYNGEE. CDR3 in DNA: TGTGCCAGCAGCGTAGAGGGACCGATATATGGCTACACCTTC. Protein product: CASSVEGPIYGYTF.

This clone was seen once. V and J are TRBV5-6 and TRBJ2-7, with D unresolved. Per germline, CDR1 SGHDT and CDR2 YYEEEE. The length of the CDR3 is 16 residues. With 1 base removed from V and 0 bases from J, the gap between germline ends came to 14 bases. The CDR3 nucleotides are TGTGCCAGCAGCTTGAGGTTCGGCGGAAACTCCTACGAGCAGTACTTC. This sequence encodes CASSLRFGGNSYEQYF. The full variable domain, in which reference TRBV5-6 and TRBJ2-7 provide the parts outside the CDR3, is DAGVTQSPTHLIKTRGQQVTLRCSPKSGHDTVSWYQQALGQGPQFIFQYYEEEERQRGNFPDRFSGHQFPNYSSELNVNALLLGDSALYLCASSLRFGGNSYEQYFGPGTRLTVT.